This entry features one TCR beta chain sequence. The CDR3 is 15 residues long. Per germline, CDR1 GTSNPN and CDR2 SVGIG (reference sequence). Trimming took 1 base from V and 0 from J, leaving 12 bases between them. The source of the sample is a study of long-term antiretroviral therapy in people with HIV. Samples were assayed with immunoSEQ v3.0 at survey level. Sequencing set out to capture roughly 40,000-50,000 T-cell genomes per sample. Libraries were prepared by immunoSEQ multiplex PCR; TCRdb keeps only in-frame clonotypes and omits some of them. The sample carries approximately 9,400 clones, around 78% recorded once.

The source material was unsorted PBMCs, sampled 0.6 years before starting antiretroviral therapy. The origin of this receptor is a middle-aged man with HIV. This sequence joins TRBV30 and TRBJ2-5; D perhaps matches TRBD2 (6 bases). This CDR3 reads CAWSEGLGYQETQYF. The CDR3 DNA sequence: TGTGCCTGGAGTGAGGGACTGGGGTACCAAGAGACCCAGTACTTC. The full variable domain, in which reference TRBV30 and TRBJ2-5 provide the parts outside the CDR3, is SQTIHQWPATLVQPVGSPLSLECTVEGTSNPNLYWYRQAAGRGLQLLFYSVGIGQISSEVPQNLSASRPQDRQFILSSKKLLLSDSGFYLCAWSEGLGYQETQYFGPGTRLLVL.